This entry lists 20 T cell receptor beta chains sequenced from one sample in a study of identical twins. TCRdb re-analysed the 5' RACE reads in MiXCR, keeping a single row per CDR3 protein. The sample has about 530,000 distinct CDR3 sequences; more than 20% are singletons. These same records also appear under a second study, on yellow fever vaccine responses in identical twins.

Sequenced: CD4+ T cells sorted from blood. These receptors came from a woman under 30 in good health.

This clonotype was recorded a few times. The genes are TRBV5-1 and TRBJ2-7, with D perhaps TRBD2 (6 bases). The germline CDR1 and CDR2 sequences are SGHRS and YFSETQ. The germline V and J ends were trimmed by 4 bases and 3 bases, with 26 bases remaining between them. This CDR3 region has 18 residues. The CDR3 is CASSLRTLSGGGIYEQYF. The CDR3, as DNA: TGCGCCAGCAGCCTGAGGACCCTTAGCGGAGGAGGGATCTACGAGCAGTACTTC.

This clonotype was seen a handful of times. V and J are TRBV21-1 and TRBJ2-5. TRBV21-1 is recorded as a pseudogene. The CDR3 totals 16 residues. The CDR3 bases are TGTGCCAGCAGCCACTATGCCTACAGGGTACAAGAGACCCAGTACTTC. It yields the protein CASSHYAYRVQETQYF.

The V gene is TRBV5-6, the J gene TRBJ2-6; TRBD2 matches 10 bases. The CDR3 sequence is 19 residues long. Germline assignment: CDR1 SGHDT and CDR2 YYEEEE. The trim removed 2 bases at V and 4 bases at J, leaving 12 bases unmatched. The CDR3 bases are TGTGCCAGCAGCTTTATGGAGCGGGGGGGCCTTGGAGGGGCCAACGTCCTGACTTTC. Its translation: CASSFMERGGLGGANVLTF.

The chain has TRBV5-6 and TRBJ2-5; D ambiguous. Trimming shortened V by 2 bases and J by 6 bases, and 5 bases separated the two germline ends. The germline V gene encodes CDR1 SGHDT and CDR2 YYEEEE. This CDR3 comprises 11 residues. CDR3 loop: CASSFYQTQYF. The CDR3, as DNA: TGTGCCAGCAGCTTTTATCAGACCCAGTACTTC.

This clonotype was seen more than once but under ten times. The genes are TRBV7-9 and TRBJ1-4, with D uncertain. Germline CDR1 and CDR2: SEHNR and FQNEAQ (reference sequence). Trimming left V 1 base short and J 8 bases short, with 8 bases between. This CDR3 comprises 13 residues. The CDR3 protein is CASSLGMGEKLFF. The CDR3 DNA reads TGTGCCAGCAGCTTAGGAATGGGAGAAAAACTGTTTTTT.

The rearrangement links TRBV20-1 to TRBJ1-5; tentatively, D is TRBD1 (6 bases). The CDR3 is made up of 17 amino acids. Germline CDR1 and CDR2: DFQATT and SNEGSKA (reference sequence). CDR3: CCSRGAGEINSNQPQHF. As DNA, the CDR3 is TGCTGCTCCCGGGGCGCAGGGGAAATCAATAGCAATCAGCCCCAGCATTTT.

This clonotype occurred many times. V and J are TRBV27 and TRBJ2-2; D may be TRBD1 (6 bases). V was shortened by 5 bases and J by 2 bases, with 12 bases between the two germline ends. This CDR3 region has 15 residues. CDR1 and CDR2 from the germline V gene are MNHEY and SMNVEV (reference sequence). CDR3 bases: TGTGCCAGCAGTCAGGGGACGGTCAACACCGGGGAGCTGTTTTTT. It codes for CASSQGTVNTGELFF.

This clonotype was counted between two and nine times. The gene calls are TRBV11-2 and TRBJ2-3; D remains unclear. This CDR3 has 13 residues. Germline loops: CDR1 SGHAT, CDR2 FQNNGV. V was trimmed by 5 bases and J by 4 bases, leaving 10 bases between them. In nucleotides, the CDR3 is TGTGCCAGCAGCCACCCCAGCTCAGATACGCAGTATTTT. Its translation is CASSHPSSDTQYF. Supplemented by reference TRBV11-2 and TRBJ2-3, the full variable domain reads EAGVAQSPRYKIIEKRQSVAFWCNPISGHATLYWYQQILGQGPKLLIQFQNNGVVDDSQLPKDRFSAERLKGVDSTLKIQPAKLEDSAVYLCASSHPSSDTQYFGPGTRLTVL.

This sequence joins TRBV12-3 or TRBV12-4 and TRBJ2-1; 11 nucleotides line up with TRBD2. The J segment lost 6 bases and the V segment lost 6 bases, leaving 7 bases of the junction unmatched. This CDR3 has 15 amino acids. CDR3 protein: CASRLIAGGSNEQFF. The CDR3 region has the DNA TGTGCCAGCAGATTAATAGCGGGAGGGTCCAATGAGCAGTTCTTC.

The V gene is TRBV10-3, the J gene TRBJ1-5; D call uncertain. V lost 2 bases, J lost 1 base, and 3 bases lay in between. This CDR3 comprises 13 residues. Germline V lookup: CDR1 ENHRY, CDR2 SYGVKD. The DNA of the CDR3 is TGTGCCATCAGTGAGGGGAGCAATCAGCCCCAGCATTTT. Amino acid sequence: CAISEGSNQPQHF.

This chain connects TRBV12-3 or TRBV12-4 to TRBJ1-3, with D possibly being TRBD1 (5 bases). The germline V and J ends were trimmed by 1 base and 0 bases, with 10 bases remaining between them. The length of the CDR3 is 16 residues. The DNA for the CDR3 is TGTGCCAGCAGTTTAGGGGGACCTAGCTCTGGAAACACCATATATTTT. It translates to CASSLGGPSSGNTIYF.

This clonotype showed up many times. The chain joins TRBV5-1 to TRBJ2-7; TRBD1 matches at 7 bases. Trimming at V came to 3 bases and at J to 3 bases, leaving 6 bases not matched to a gene. This CDR3 region has 14 residues. In germline, CDR1 is SGHRS, CDR2 YFSETQ. The DNA for the CDR3 is TGCGCCAGCAGCTCAGGGGACAGATTCTACGAGCAGTACTTC. Encoded protein: CASSSGDRFYEQYF.

The CDR3: CASSLVAGTSEQFF. DNA for the CDR3: TGTGCCAGCAGCTTAGTCGCGGGAACGTCTGAGCAGTTCTTC. The chain recombines TRBV7-6 with TRBJ2-1, with D perhaps TRBD2 (6 bases). CDR1 SGHVS and CDR2 FNYEAQ come from the germline V gene. The ends were cut back, 1 base at V and 9 bases at J, with 13 bases in the middle. This CDR3 is built from 14 residues.

This chain connects TRBV7-9 to TRBJ2-3; D is unresolved. Between the trimmed V and J ends, which lost 5 bases and 0 bases, there was a span of 12 bases. CDR3 length: 15 amino acids. The germline V gene encodes CDR1 SEHNR and CDR2 FQNEAQ (reference sequence). The CDR3 sequence: CASSPVALSTDTQYF. In DNA, the CDR3 is TGTGCCAGCAGCCCAGTGGCATTAAGCACAGATACGCAGTATTTT.

This chain links TRBV12-3 or TRBV12-4 with TRBJ1-1, with D unclear. The CDR3 consists of 12 residues. Trimming took off 5 bases at V and 11 bases at J, with 15 bases between the two ends. The CDR3 loop reads CASSPTLTAAFF. CDR3 bases: TGTGCCAGCAGTCCTACCCTGACGGCGGCTTTCTTT.

This clonotype has just a few counts. V gene TRBV14 combines with J gene TRBJ2-3; the D is unclear. CDR1 SGHDN and CDR2 FVKESK come from the germline V gene. The CDR3 is 14 amino acids. Deletions cut 3 bases from V and 1 base from J, with 8 bases between. DNA for the CDR3: TGTGCCAGCAGCCAGACCCGTGGCACAGATACGCAGTATTTT. Its protein product is CASSQTRGTDTQYF.

V usage is TRBV11-3 and J usage is TRBJ1-1; TRBD1 might be the D (5 bases). The V gene's germline CDR1 is SGHNT and CDR2 YENEEA. This CDR3 region has 14 residues. V was shortened by 4 bases and J by 1 base, with 10 bases between the two germline ends. This chain's CDR3 is CASSWQGQNTEAFF. CDR3 nucleotide sequence: TGTGCCAGCAGCTGGCAGGGCCAGAACACTGAAGCTTTCTTT. The full variable domain, with the rest looked up from reference TRBV11-3 and TRBJ1-1, is EAGVVQSPRYKIIEKKQPVAFWCNPISGHNTLYWYLQNLGQGPELLIRYENEEAVDDSQLPKDRFSAERLKGVDSTLKIQPAELGDSAVYLCASSWQGQNTEAFFGQGTRLTVV.

This clonotype occurred a few times. The chain links TRBV5-1 to TRBJ1-2; 7 nucleotides agree with TRBD1. J lost 3 bases, V lost 2 bases, and 1 base had no gene match. The CDR3 extends over 13 amino acids. Per the germline V gene, CDR1 is SGHRS and CDR2 is YFSETQ. The chain's CDR3 is CASSFGQDYGYTF. CDR3 in DNA: TGCGCCAGCAGCTTCGGACAGGACTATGGCTACACCTTC.

In this sample, this clonotype turned up many times. The V gene is TRBV12-3 or TRBV12-4, the J gene TRBJ2-7, with D perhaps matching TRBD2 (6 bases). The V gene lost 5 bases and the J gene lost 4 bases, with 9 bases spanning the gap. The CDR3 length is 12 residues. The CDR3 DNA sequence: TGTGCCAGCAGTCCGGGACTTTACGAGCAGTACTTC. This codes for CASSPGLYEQYF.

This chain connects TRBV5-1 to TRBJ2-2; 12 bases are shared with TRBD2. The V and J ends lost 3 bases and 7 bases, in that order; junction bases with no gene match: 10. The CDR3 loop spans 17 amino acids. In germline, CDR1 is SGHRS, CDR2 YFSETQ. The CDR3 nucleotides are TGCGCCAGCAGCTCCTCGACTAGCGGGAGAAGGGACGGGGAGCTGTTTTTT. Its translation: CASSSSTSGRRDGELFF.